This T cell receptor beta chain originates from a study of blood T cell repertoires in COVID-19. The repertoire was sequenced with immunoSEQ multiplex PCR; TCRdb's copy has only in-frame clones and lacks some. In the table there are tens of thousands of clones, roughly 90% of which are singletons. CDR1 SQVTM and CDR2 ANQGSEA come from the germline V gene. The ends lost 1 base at V and 3 bases at J; junction bases unmatched: 5. The CDR3 consists of 16 residues. The chain carries TRBV29-1 and TRBJ2-6, with 8 bases lining up with TRBD1. Sequencing was performed on peripheral blood. The TCR sequence derives from a human donor in a cohort sampled during active COVID-19. CDR3 sequence: CSVEGDRLDGANVLTF. The CDR3 nucleotides are TGCAGCGTTGAAGGGGACAGGTTAGATGGGGCCAACGTCCTGACTTTC.